This paragraph covers one TCR beta chain sequence. Its target is not known. CDR1 and CDR2 (germline): MGHDK, SYGVNS. CDR3 length: 16 residues. V was trimmed by 0 bases and J by 4 bases, leaving 16 bases between them. With 60 Vbeta and 13 Jbeta primers, the PCR was carried out. Methods used by the authors: Per a later analysis, the number of unique TCR beta chains was approximately 80 million, of which roughly 9.9 million were shared. Profiled with immunoSEQ multiplex PCR; TCRdb holds only in-frame clones, not every one. For V, J and clone size, that table is used; D and trimming come from the DNA. The sample yields approximately 290,000 clones, approximately 80% seen once. These data belong to a study of cytomegalovirus exposure and HLA in healthy donors. Findings and caveats of the study: A list of 164 TCR beta chains associated with cytomegalovirus was given.

The source material was PBMCs. The gene calls are TRBV25-1 and TRBJ2-7, with a possible D match to TRBD2 (6 bases). The origin of this receptor is a girl aged 2 to 10 in good health and CMV-seronegative. CDR3 nucleotides: TGTGCCAGCAGTGAATATTTTCAGGGAGGAGGATACGAGCAGTACTTC. Translation gives CASSEYFQGGGYEQYF.